The source of this TCR beta chain is a study of blood T cell repertoires in COVID-19. Study details: In each case, the material was cDNA or gDNA derived from T cells, B-cell-depleted T cells, or PBMCs.

Trimming removed 3 bases at V and 2 bases at J, with 25 bases between. Germline assignment: CDR1 ENHRY and CDR2 SYGVKD. The CDR3 covers 20 residues. Donors in Cohort 3 counted as recovered after two negative PCRs, clearance, or symptom resolution. The authors' processing: Scientists estimated how many nucleated cells there were by amplifying reference gene primers. Generated by immunoSEQ multiplex PCR, the TCRdb table keeps only in-frame clones and is missing some. The V and J calls and clone size were taken over from that table, and D and trimming were inferred from the DNA. The data show some 240,000 clones, 65% to 85% seen once.

The sequence was collected from a man aged 45 to 65 who had recovered from COVID-19. Sequences were obtained from PBMCs or T cells enriched from blood (not recorded which). The gene calls are TRBV10-3 and TRBJ2-2; possible D gene TRBD1, 6 bases. The CDR3: CAISDTPSKGLRGNTGELFF. As DNA, the CDR3 is TGTGCCATCAGTGACACCCCAAGTAAGGGTCTCAGGGGTAACACCGGGGAGCTGTTTTTT.